This T cell receptor (beta chain) appears in the sequencing data of a study of molecular identifiers for immune sequencing clone quantification. Study-wide results and caveats: A shared barcode on identical TCR molecules could lead to underestimated sizes for highly expanded clones.

It was from about 19,000 to 1,100,000 sorted cells, with 10%, 30% or 50% RNA, that naive CD8 libraries came. Points on this clonotype: Its antigen is not identified.

Germline assignment: CDR1 MNHEY and CDR2 SMNVEV (reference sequence). The CDR3 totals 14 residues. The V and J ends lost 2 bases and 6 bases respectively, with 11 bases between them. In preparing bulk TCR libraries, previously described methods and listed TCR primers were used. A single record per CDR3 protein comes from TCRdb applying MiXCR to the PCR reads. The sample holds 97,000 or so distinct CDR3 sequences; 35% are singletons and the top ten take approximately 10%. The sample was naive CD8+ T cells from blood, with Jurkat cell RNA spiked in. Subset here: FACS-sorted CD8+CD4-CCR7+CD45RA+ naive T cells. The chain joins TRBV27 to TRBJ1-5, with D hard to call. This receptor was obtained from a human donor in good health. Some libraries in this study had Jurkat cell RNA spiked in. This CDR3 is CASSLRSAVQPQHF. The DNA for the CDR3 is TGTGCCAGCAGTTTACGTTCAGCAGTTCAGCCCCAGCATTTT.